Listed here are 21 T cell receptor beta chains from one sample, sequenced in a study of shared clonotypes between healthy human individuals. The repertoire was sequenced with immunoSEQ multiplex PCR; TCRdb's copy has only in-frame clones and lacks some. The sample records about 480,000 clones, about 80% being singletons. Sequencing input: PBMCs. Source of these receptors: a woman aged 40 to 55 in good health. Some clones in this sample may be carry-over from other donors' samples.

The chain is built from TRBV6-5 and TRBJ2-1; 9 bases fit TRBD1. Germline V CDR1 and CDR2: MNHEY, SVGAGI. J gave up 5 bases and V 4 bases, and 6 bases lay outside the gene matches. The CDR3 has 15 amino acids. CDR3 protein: CASSSSGTGNNEQFF. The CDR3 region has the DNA TGTGCCAGCAGTTCCTCCGGGACAGGGAACAATGAGCAGTTCTTC.

The CDR3 here is CASSRTSGVYTQYF. The DNA of the CDR3 is TGTGCCAGCAGTCGGACTAGCGGGGTCTATACGCAGTATTTT. This chain joins TRBV2 and TRBJ2-3; TRBD2 matches at 12 bases. The J segment lost 7 bases and the V segment lost 5 bases, leaving 4 bases of the junction unmatched. Germline V lookup: CDR1 SNHLY, CDR2 FYNNEI. The CDR3 sequence is 14 residues long.

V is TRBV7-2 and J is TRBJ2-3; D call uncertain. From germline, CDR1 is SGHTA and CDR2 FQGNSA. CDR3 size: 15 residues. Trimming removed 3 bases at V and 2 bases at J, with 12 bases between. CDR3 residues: CASSFQTAPTDTQYF. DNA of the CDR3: TGTGCCAGCAGCTTCCAAACGGCTCCCACAGATACGCAGTATTTT.

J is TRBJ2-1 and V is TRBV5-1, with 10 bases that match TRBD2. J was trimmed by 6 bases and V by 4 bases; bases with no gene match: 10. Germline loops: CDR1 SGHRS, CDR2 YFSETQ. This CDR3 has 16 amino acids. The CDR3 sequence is CASSPTASGRANEQFF. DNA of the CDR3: TGCGCCAGCAGCCCCACAGCAAGCGGGAGGGCCAATGAGCAGTTCTTC.

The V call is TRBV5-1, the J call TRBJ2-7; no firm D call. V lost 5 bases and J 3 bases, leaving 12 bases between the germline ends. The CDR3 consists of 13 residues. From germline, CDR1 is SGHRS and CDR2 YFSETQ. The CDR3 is CASSFTGGYEQYF. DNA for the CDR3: TGCGCCAGCAGTTTCACGGGTGGCTACGAGCAGTACTTC.

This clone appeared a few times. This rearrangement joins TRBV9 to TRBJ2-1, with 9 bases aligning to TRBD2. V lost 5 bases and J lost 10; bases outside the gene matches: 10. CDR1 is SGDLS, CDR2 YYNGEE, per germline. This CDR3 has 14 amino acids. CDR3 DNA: TGTGCCAGCAGGGCGGGAGGGCCAAACGGAGAGCAGTTCTTC. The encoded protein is CASRAGGPNGEQFF. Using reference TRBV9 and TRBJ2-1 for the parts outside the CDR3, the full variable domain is DSGVTQTPKHLITATGQRVTLRCSPRSGDLSVYWYQQSLDQGLQFLIQYYNGEERAKGNILERFSAQQFPDLHSELNLSSLELGDSALYFCASRAGGPNGEQFFGPGTRLTVL.

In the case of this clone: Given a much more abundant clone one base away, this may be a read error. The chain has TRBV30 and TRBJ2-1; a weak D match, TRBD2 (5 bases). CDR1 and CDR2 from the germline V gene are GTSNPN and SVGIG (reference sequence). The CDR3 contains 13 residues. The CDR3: CAWTEEVHNGQFF. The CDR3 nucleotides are TGTGCCTGGACAGAGGAGGTCCACAATGGGCAGTTCTTC.

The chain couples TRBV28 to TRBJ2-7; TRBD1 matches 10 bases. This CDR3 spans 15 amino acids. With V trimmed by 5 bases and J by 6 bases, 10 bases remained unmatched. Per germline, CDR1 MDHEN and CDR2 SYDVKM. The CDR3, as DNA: TGTGCCAGCAGTCTAACGGGACAGGGGTCGGGCGAGCAGTACTTC. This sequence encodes CASSLTGQGSGEQYF.

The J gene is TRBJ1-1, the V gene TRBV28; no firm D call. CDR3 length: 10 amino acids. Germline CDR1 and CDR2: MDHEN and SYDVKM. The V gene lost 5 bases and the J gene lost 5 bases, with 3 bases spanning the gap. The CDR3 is CASSETEAFF. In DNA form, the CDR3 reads TGTGCCAGCAGTGAGACTGAAGCTTTCTTT.

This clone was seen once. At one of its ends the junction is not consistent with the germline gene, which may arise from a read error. The DNA of the CDR3 is TGTGCTAGCAGCTCGCTTACAGGGGAGACCCAGTACTTC. This codes for CASSSLTGETQYF. V usage is TRBV7-7 and J usage is TRBJ2-5; maybe TRBD1 (6 bases). Germline loops: CDR1 SSHAT, CDR2 FNYEAQ (reference sequence). This CDR3 has 13 amino acids.

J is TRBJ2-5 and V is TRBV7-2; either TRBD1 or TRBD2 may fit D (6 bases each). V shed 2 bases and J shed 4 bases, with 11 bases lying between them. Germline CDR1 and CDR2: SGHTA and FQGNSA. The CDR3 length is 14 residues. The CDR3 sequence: CASSLPGAAETQYF. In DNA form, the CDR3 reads TGTGCCAGCAGCTTACCGGGGGCGGCAGAGACCCAGTACTTC.

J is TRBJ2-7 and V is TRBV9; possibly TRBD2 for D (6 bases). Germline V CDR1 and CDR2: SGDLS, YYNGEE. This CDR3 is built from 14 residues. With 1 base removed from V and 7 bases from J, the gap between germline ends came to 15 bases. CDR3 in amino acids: CASSVNTGVREQYF. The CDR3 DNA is TGTGCCAGCAGCGTAAATACGGGAGTGCGAGAGCAGTACTTC.

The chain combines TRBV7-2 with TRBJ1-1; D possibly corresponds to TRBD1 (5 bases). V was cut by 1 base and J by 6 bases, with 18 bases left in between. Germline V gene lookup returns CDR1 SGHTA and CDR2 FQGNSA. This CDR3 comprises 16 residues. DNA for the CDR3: TGTGCCAGCAGCTTAGTGAGGGGCCCGGGTCGGGCTGAAGCTTTCTTT. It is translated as CASSLVRGPGRAEAFF.

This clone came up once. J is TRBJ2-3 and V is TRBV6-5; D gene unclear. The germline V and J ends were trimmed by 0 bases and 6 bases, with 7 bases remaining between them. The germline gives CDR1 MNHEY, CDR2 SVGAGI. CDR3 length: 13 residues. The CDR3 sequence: CASSYSFLDTQYF. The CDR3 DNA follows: TGTGCCAGCAGTTACTCCTTTTTGGATACGCAGTATTTT.

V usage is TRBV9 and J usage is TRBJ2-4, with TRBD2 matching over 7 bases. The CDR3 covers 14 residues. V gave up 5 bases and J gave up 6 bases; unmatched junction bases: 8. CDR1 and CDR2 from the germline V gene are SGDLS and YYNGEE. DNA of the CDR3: TGTGCCAGCAGTTTAGAGGGCGGGAGAAACATTCAGTACTTC. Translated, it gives CASSLEGGRNIQYF.

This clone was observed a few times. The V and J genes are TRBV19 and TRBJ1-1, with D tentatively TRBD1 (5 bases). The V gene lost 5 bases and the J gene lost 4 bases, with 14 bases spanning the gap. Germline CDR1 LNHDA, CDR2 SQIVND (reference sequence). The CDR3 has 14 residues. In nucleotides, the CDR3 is TGTGCCAGTAGTGTGGGGGACCTCCCCACTGAAGCTTTCTTT. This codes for CASSVGDLPTEAFF.

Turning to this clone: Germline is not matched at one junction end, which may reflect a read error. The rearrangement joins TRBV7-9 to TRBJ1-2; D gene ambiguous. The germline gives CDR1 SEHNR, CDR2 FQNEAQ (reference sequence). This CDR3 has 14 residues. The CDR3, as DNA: TGTGCCAGCAGCTTAGGAGGTTTGGGCAGTTTAATCTCCTTC. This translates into CASSLGGLGSLISF.

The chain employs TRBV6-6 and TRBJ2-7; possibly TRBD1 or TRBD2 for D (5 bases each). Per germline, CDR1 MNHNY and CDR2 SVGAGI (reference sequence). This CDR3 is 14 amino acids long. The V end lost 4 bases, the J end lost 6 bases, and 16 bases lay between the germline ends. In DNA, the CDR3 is TGTGCCAGCAGTTCCGGGACGGGCTGGGGCGAGCAGTACTTC. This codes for CASSSGTGWGEQYF.

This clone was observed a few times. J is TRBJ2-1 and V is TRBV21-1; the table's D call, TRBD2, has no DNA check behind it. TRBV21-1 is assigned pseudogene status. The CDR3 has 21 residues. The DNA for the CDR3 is TGTGCCAGCAGCAAAGCGCTTAGGGGGACTAGCGGGAGGGTCCCTCGGAATGAGCAGTTCTTC. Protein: CASSKALRGTSGRVPRNEQFF.

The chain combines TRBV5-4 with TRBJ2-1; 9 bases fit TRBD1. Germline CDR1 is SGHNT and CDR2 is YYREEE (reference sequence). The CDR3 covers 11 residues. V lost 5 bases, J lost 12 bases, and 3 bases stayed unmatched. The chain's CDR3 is CASSETGGQFF. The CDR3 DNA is TGTGCCAGCAGTGAGACAGGGGGGCAGTTCTTC.

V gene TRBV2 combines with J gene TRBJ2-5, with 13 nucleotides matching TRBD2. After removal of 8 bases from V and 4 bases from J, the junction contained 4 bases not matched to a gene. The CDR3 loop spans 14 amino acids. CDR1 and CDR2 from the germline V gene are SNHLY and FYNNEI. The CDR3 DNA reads TGTGCCAGCCTTGGACTAGCGGGAGTAGAGACCCAGTACTTC. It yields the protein CASLGLAGVETQYF.